This TCR beta chain was recorded in a study of OX40 agonist ivuxolimab in advanced cancers. As for the study in general: The mean age was 60 years, ranging from about 20 to 79, with around four fifths of participants male. Partial responses were achieved by three patients: one hepatocellular carcinoma, two cutaneous melanoma. Study-level results: Some of the lowest clonal expansion was seen in partial responders at 0.1-3.0 mg/kg. The study observed clonal expansion of CD4+ and CD8+ blood T cells by week 6 at 0.1 to 3.0 mg/kg.

Trimming left V 0 bases short and J 6 bases short, with 10 bases between. This CDR3 has 14 amino acids. Per germline, CDR1 SGHRS and CDR2 YFSETQ. Assay: immunoSEQ multiplex PCR; the TCRdb copy retains only in-frame clones and omits some. This sample yields some 77,000 clones, of which roughly nine tenths are seen a single time; roughly 4.9% belongs to the top ten. Comments on this clone: Its antigen is not identified.

The source is an adult with an advanced solid tumor such as melanoma, head and neck, liver or kidney cancer. The chain employs TRBV5-1 and TRBJ1-5; maybe TRBD1 (6 bases). The sample was CD4+ or CD8+ T cells sorted from blood, taken in a trial of the OX40 agonist ivuxolimab. In DNA, the CDR3 is TGCGCCAGCAGCTTGGAAGGGGGTGGTCAGCCCCAGCATTTT. Translated: CASSLEGGGQPQHF.